This TCR beta chain was documented in a study of blood T cell repertoires in COVID-19. The overall study: COVID-19 samples from acute and convalescent phases originated in the United States, Italy and Spain. From T cells, B-cell-depleted T cells, or PBMCs came the material, which was cDNA or gDNA.

The authors' processing: Amplified reference gene primers provided the basis for estimating nucleated cell counts. The method was immunoSEQ multiplex PCR; TCRdb's version includes in-frame clones alone and lacks a portion of them. The V and J calls and clone size come from that table; D and trimming were worked out from the DNA. In the table there are about 30,000 clones, roughly 94% of which are singletons. Germline CDR1 is LNHDA and CDR2 is SQIVND (reference sequence). The CDR3 spans 15 residues. Trimming took 7 bases from V and 3 from J; bases not matched to a gene: 11. Input material: peripheral blood. This TCR was sampled from a human donor with active COVID-19. The donor label of this sample is uncertain. The rearrangement links TRBV19 to TRBJ1-2; TRBD1 aligns across 7 bases. CDR3 residues: CASKEAGQAHYGYTF. The DNA for the CDR3 is TGTGCCAGTAAGGAGGCTGGACAGGCCCACTATGGCTACACCTTC.